This entry lists 6 T cell receptor beta chains sequenced from one sample in a study of blood T cell repertoires in COVID-19. The protocol was immunoSEQ multiplex PCR, while the TCRdb copy is restricted to in-frame clones and leaves out a portion. The sample shows 200,000 to 250,000 clones, about 90% of them seen only once. The specimen sequenced was peripheral blood. The receptors come from a man in his late teens or twenties with active or convalescent COVID-19.

V gene TRBV20-1 combines with J gene TRBJ2-7, with 9 bases identical to TRBD2. The length of the CDR3 is 16 residues. V was clipped by 3 bases and J by 4 bases; unmatched bases: 13. Looked up from germline, CDR1 is DFQATT and CDR2 is SNEGSKA (reference sequence). CDR3 bases: TGCAGTGCTAGTGCCGGTTTAGCGGGAGTTTTTTACGAGCAGTACTTC. This translates into CSASAGLAGVFYEQYF.

V is TRBV27 and J is TRBJ2-5, with 14 bases lining up with TRBD2. V trimming: 3 bases; J trimming: 5 bases; junction bases outside the gene matches: 8. Germline CDR1 and CDR2: MNHEY and SMNVEV (reference sequence). This CDR3 region has 17 residues. The chain's CDR3 is CASSFRLAGGPAETQYF. The CDR3 DNA sequence: TGTGCCAGCAGTTTTAGACTAGCGGGAGGGCCGGCGGAGACCCAGTACTTC.

The sample holds a few counts of this clone. The V and J genes are TRBV7-2 and TRBJ1-1, with D unresolved. With 4 bases removed from V and 10 bases from J, the gap between germline ends came to 16 bases. The CDR3 extends over 13 amino acids. The germline CDR1 and CDR2 sequences are SGHTA and FQGNSA. Here the CDR3 reads CASSSDWVSRAFF. In nucleotides, the CDR3 is TGTGCCAGCAGCTCGGACTGGGTTTCGCGAGCTTTCTTT.

The chain carries TRBV7-2 and TRBJ1-1; unclear D gene. CDR1 and CDR2 (germline): SGHTA, FQGNSA. The CDR3 covers 15 residues. Trimming cost V 0 bases and J 1 base, with 9 bases left between them. DNA for the CDR3: TGTGCCAGCAGCTTAGCCCGGGCGGGGAACACTGAAGCTTTCTTT. Translated: CASSLARAGNTEAFF. The full variable domain, completed using reference TRBV7-2 and TRBJ1-1, is GAGVSQSPSNKVTEKGKDVELRCDPISGHTALYWYRQSLGQGLEFLIYFQGNSAPDKSGLPSDRFSAERTGGSVSTLTIQRTQQEDSAVYLCASSLARAGNTEAFFGQGTRLTVV.

A single count supports this clone. The rearrangement links TRBV9 to TRBJ1-2; D is perhaps TRBD1 (5 bases). Deletions cut 3 bases from V and 4 bases from J, with 10 bases between. Germline lookup yields CDR1 SGDLS and CDR2 YYNGEE. This CDR3 region has 13 residues. Here the CDR3 DNA reads TGTGCCAGCAGCGATGGGGCCGTCTATGGCTACACCTTC. It encodes CASSDGAVYGYTF.

The chain couples TRBV27 to TRBJ1-2; D possibly corresponds to TRBD1 (6 bases). Germline assignment: CDR1 MNHEY and CDR2 SMNVEV (reference sequence). The V end was cut by 2 bases, the J end by 8 bases, with 12 bases between. The CDR3 is 13 residues long. Here the CDR3 reads CASSLTQRGGYTF. The CDR3 DNA follows: TGTGCCAGCAGTTTAACCCAAAGGGGGGGCTACACCTTC.